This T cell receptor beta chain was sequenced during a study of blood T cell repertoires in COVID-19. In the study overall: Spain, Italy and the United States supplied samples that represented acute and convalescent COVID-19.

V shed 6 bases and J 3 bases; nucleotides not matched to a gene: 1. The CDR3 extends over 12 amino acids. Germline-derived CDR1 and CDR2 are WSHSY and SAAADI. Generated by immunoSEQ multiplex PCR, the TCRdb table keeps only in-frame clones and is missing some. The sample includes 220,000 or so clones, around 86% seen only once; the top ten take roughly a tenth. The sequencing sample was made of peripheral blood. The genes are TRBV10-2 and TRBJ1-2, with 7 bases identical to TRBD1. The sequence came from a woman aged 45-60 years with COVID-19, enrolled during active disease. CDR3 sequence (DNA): TGCGCCAGCAGCAGGGGGGACTATGGCTACACCTTC. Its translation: CASSRGDYGYTF.